These 30 T cell receptor beta chains were all obtained from the same sample, sequenced in a study of somatic mutations in cytotoxic T cells in rheumatoid arthritis. Sequenced by immunoSEQ multiplex PCR; TCRdb stores in-frame clones only, minus some. The table lists 25,000 to 30,000 clones, more than 85% of them singletons, with over 9% in the top ten. Sequencing input: CD8+ T cells sorted from blood. Receptors originate from an adult with rheumatoid arthritis.

This clone was seen a handful of times. The gene calls are TRBV6-5 and TRBJ2-5; D may be TRBD1 (6 bases). The length of the CDR3 is 14 residues. Trimming left V 6 bases short and J 5 bases short, with 16 bases between. Per the germline V gene, CDR1 is MNHEY and CDR2 is SVGAGI. CDR3 region: CASSLQGFAETQYF. As DNA, the CDR3 is TGTGCCAGCAGCTTACAGGGATTTGCCGAGACCCAGTACTTC.

V is TRBV4-3 and J is TRBJ1-2; 9 bases map to TRBD1. The V and J ends lost 4 bases and 5 bases, in that order; junction bases with no gene match: 8. This CDR3 comprises 15 residues. Germline CDR1 is LGHNA and CDR2 is YSLEER. CDR3: CASSPDLTGGYGYTF. The CDR3 bases are TGCGCCAGCAGCCCAGACCTGACAGGGGGGTATGGCTACACCTTC.

This rearrangement joins TRBV7-6 to TRBJ2-1, with D unclear. Germline CDR1 and CDR2: SGHVS and FNYEAQ. Trimming removed 2 bases at V and 9 bases at J, with 8 bases between. The CDR3 covers 12 residues. The CDR3 bases are TGTGCCAGCAGCTTATTTTGGGGTGAGCAGTTCTTC. It is translated as CASSLFWGEQFF.

V and J are TRBV5-5 and TRBJ2-7, with TRBD1 matching over 9 bases. V lost 0 bases, J lost 2 bases, and 3 bases stayed unmatched. The V gene's germline CDR1 is SGHKS and CDR2 YYEKEE (reference sequence). The CDR3 extends over 15 amino acids. CDR3 protein: CASSLGDRATYEQYF. The CDR3 nucleotides read TGTGCCAGCAGCTTGGGGGACAGGGCCACCTACGAGCAGTACTTC. Based on the CDR3 plus reference TRBV5-5 and TRBJ2-7, the full variable domain is DAGVTQSPTHLIKTRGQQVTLRCSPISGHKSVSWYQQVLGQGPQFIFQYYEKEERGRGNFPDRFSARQFPNYSSELNVNALLLGDSALYLCASSLGDRATYEQYFGPGTRLTVT.

The V gene is TRBV6-5, the J gene TRBJ2-7; TRBD2 might be the D (6 bases). Per the germline V gene, CDR1 is MNHEY and CDR2 is SVGAGI. The length of the CDR3 is 14 residues. The V end lost 2 bases, the J end lost 5 bases, and 13 bases lay between the germline ends. For the CDR3, the DNA is TGTGCCAGCAGTTACAGCGGGTCTGGTAACGAGCAGTACTTC. This sequence encodes CASSYSGSGNEQYF.

The V call is TRBV9, the J call TRBJ2-7, with D maybe TRBD2 (6 bases). Germline-derived CDR1 and CDR2 are SGDLS and YYNGEE. The CDR3 extends over 18 amino acids. V was trimmed by 4 bases and J by 3 bases, leaving 26 bases between them. The CDR3 nucleotides read TGTGCCAGCAGCCCCGATGGTGAGGGAGGCTTTATGAACTACGAGCAGTACTTC. It encodes CASSPDGEGGFMNYEQYF.

This chain joins TRBV6-4 and TRBJ2-1; either TRBD1 or TRBD2 may fit D (5 bases each). This CDR3 has 15 residues. Germline values: CDR1 MRHNA, CDR2 SNTAGT. V lost 3 bases and J lost 3, with 12 bases in between. CDR3 coding DNA: TGTGCCAGCAGTGAATCGGGACCAAACTACAATGAGCAGTTCTTC. This codes for CASSESGPNYNEQFF.

The rearrangement links TRBV4-1 to TRBJ2-7, with D perhaps matching TRBD2 (5 bases). The V and J ends lost 0 bases and 3 bases respectively, with 12 bases between them. Germline V gene lookup returns CDR1 MGHRA and CDR2 YSYEKL. The CDR3 is made up of 15 amino acids. CDR3 region: CASSQEVALNYEQYF. The CDR3 nucleotides are TGCGCCAGCAGCCAAGAGGTAGCGCTAAACTACGAGCAGTACTTC.

This clone was seen just once. V is TRBV5-6 and J is TRBJ1-1; a possible D gene is TRBD1 (6 bases). Trimming took off 6 bases at V and 1 base at J, with 16 bases between the two ends. Germline V gene data show CDR1 as SGHDT and CDR2 as YYEEEE. The CDR3 runs 15 residues. The CDR3 sequence: CASNMRGAWNTEAFF. The CDR3 DNA follows: TGTGCCAGCAACATGCGGGGGGCTTGGAACACTGAAGCTTTCTTT. Combining the CDR3 with reference TRBV5-6 and TRBJ1-1 gives the whole variable domain DAGVTQSPTHLIKTRGQQVTLRCSPKSGHDTVSWYQQALGQGPQFIFQYYEEEERQRGNFPDRFSGHQFPNYSSELNVNALLLGDSALYLCASNMRGAWNTEAFFGQGTRLTVV.

In nucleotides, the CDR3 is TGCAGCGTTGAAGGCCAGGGACTAGCCGATGAGCAGTTCTTC. Its translation is CSVEGQGLADEQFF. The chain links TRBV29-1 to TRBJ2-1; 9 bases are shared with TRBD2. The trim removed 1 base at V and 8 bases at J, leaving 6 bases unmatched. CDR1 is SQVTM, CDR2 ANQGSEA, per germline. The CDR3 is 14 amino acids.

This clone occurred a few times. Compared with germline, one end of the junction differs, possibly owing to a read error. The rearrangement uses TRBV7-3 and TRBJ2-3; D may be TRBD1 or TRBD2 (5 bases each). The CDR3 is 16 amino acids. Germline CDR1 SGHTA, CDR2 FQGTGA. CDR3 region: CASSNYGTLGTHTQYF. The CDR3 bases are TGTGCCAGCAGCAACTACGGGACGTTAGGCACACATACGCAGTATTTT.

This clone was found once. The rearrangement uses TRBV7-9 and TRBJ2-3, with 8 bases lining up with TRBD2. The V segment lost 5 bases and the J segment 0 bases; nucleotides outside the gene matches: 4. The germline CDR1 and CDR2 sequences are SEHNR and FQNEAQ (reference sequence). The CDR3 consists of 15 residues. CDR3 loop: CASSPSGGSTDTQYF. Written as DNA, the CDR3 is TGTGCCAGCAGCCCGAGCGGGGGCAGCACAGATACGCAGTATTTT. Using reference TRBV7-9 and TRBJ2-3 for the parts outside the CDR3, the full variable domain is DTGVSQNPRHKITKRGQNVTFRCDPISEHNRLYWYRQTLGQGPEFLTYFQNEAQLEKSRLLSDRFSAERPKGSFSTLEIQRTEQGDSAMYLCASSPSGGSTDTQYFGPGTRLTVL.

The chain joins TRBV28 to TRBJ2-1, with D uncertain. V dropped 7 bases and J dropped 6 bases, with 7 bases sitting between them. CDR1 and CDR2 (germline): MDHEN, SYDVKM. The CDR3 length is 11 residues. In DNA form, the CDR3 reads TGTGCCAGCATGCGTGGCAATGAGCAGTTCTTC. Residues: CASMRGNEQFF. The full variable domain, in which reference TRBV28 and TRBJ2-1 provide the parts outside the CDR3, is DVKVTQSSRYLVKRTGEKVFLECVQDMDHENMFWYRQDPGLGLRLIYFSYDVKMKEKGDIPEGYSVSREKKERFSLILESASTNQTSMYLCASMRGNEQFFGPGTRLTVL.

The J gene is TRBJ2-7, the V gene TRBV6-1; D is undetermined. CDR1 is MNHNS, CDR2 SASEGT, per germline. V shed 4 bases and J shed 3 bases, with 10 bases lying between them. The CDR3 length is 13 residues. For the CDR3, the DNA is TGTGCCAGCAGTGTCCTATTTAGCTACGAGCAGTACTTC. Translating gives CASSVLFSYEQYF.

The chain joins TRBV5-1 to TRBJ2-7; 9 positions match TRBD1. Per germline, CDR1 SGHRS and CDR2 YFSETQ. J lost 3 bases, V lost 4 bases, and 5 bases had no gene match. This CDR3 contains 14 residues. CDR3 nucleotides: TGCGCCAGCAGCCTCGGGACAGGGTTCTACGAGCAGTACTTC. Translated, it gives CASSLGTGFYEQYF.

This clone was observed a single time. The rearrangement links TRBV4-1 to TRBJ1-1, with D maybe TRBD1 (6 bases). Trimming pared 3 bases from V and 8 bases from J, leaving 10 bases between. The CDR3 spans 12 residues. The germline CDR1 and CDR2 sequences are MGHRA and YSYEKL. The DNA of the CDR3 is TGCGCCAGCAGCCAGGGGGCTTCCGAAGCTTTCTTT. This sequence encodes CASSQGASEAFF.

This rearrangement joins TRBV7-9 to TRBJ2-3; D not resolved. The CDR3 totals 11 residues. The V gene's germline CDR1 is SEHNR and CDR2 FQNEAQ (reference sequence). V was clipped by 9 bases and J by 4 bases, with 8 bases between them. The CDR3, as DNA: TGTGCCAGTGTAGGTGCAGATACGCAGTATTTT. Translating it yields CASVGADTQYF. The full variable domain, its missing parts supplied by reference TRBV7-9 and TRBJ2-3, is DTGVSQNPRHKITKRGQNVTFRCDPISEHNRLYWYRQTLGQGPEFLTYFQNEAQLEKSRLLSDRFSAERPKGSFSTLEIQRTEQGDSAMYLCASVGADTQYFGPGTRLTVL.

This rearrangement joins TRBV7-3 to TRBJ2-1; 8 bases align to TRBD2. Unmatched junction bases numbered 6, after V lost 2 bases and J lost 0 bases. The CDR3 sequence is 17 residues long. CDR1 and CDR2 (germline): SGHTA, FQGTGA. The DNA for the CDR3 is TGTGCCAGCAGCTTAGGTAGCCTAGCGGGCTCCTACAATGAGCAGTTCTTC. This gives the protein CASSLGSLAGSYNEQFF.

The V gene is TRBV5-1, the J gene TRBJ1-5; D possibly corresponds to TRBD1 (5 bases). V lost 5 bases, J lost 1 base, and 10 bases lay in between. The CDR3 has 14 residues. Germline lookup yields CDR1 SGHRS and CDR2 YFSETQ. The chain's CDR3 is CASSSGGSNQPQHF. CDR3 bases: TGCGCCAGCAGTAGTGGGGGGAGCAATCAGCCCCAGCATTTT.

The CDR3 loop reads CASSLGVGGYGEKLFF. DNA for the CDR3: TGTGCCAGCAGCTTGGGGGTCGGGGGCTACGGTGAAAAACTGTTTTTT. The gene calls are TRBV5-4 and TRBJ1-4, with D possibly being TRBD1 (6 bases). The CDR3 extends over 16 amino acids. V gave up 0 bases and J gave up 7 bases, with 16 bases separating them. Germline CDR1 reads SGHNT; CDR2 reads YYREEE (reference sequence).

Details on this clone: The junction and the germline gene differ at one end; a read error may be behind it. V and J are TRBV12-5 and TRBJ2-1, with 8 bases fitting TRBD1. Germline V lookup: CDR1 LGHNT, CDR2 FRNRAP. This CDR3 has 15 amino acids. The chain's CDR3 is CASSLTGALLYEQFF. The CDR3 bases are TGTGCTAGTAGTTTGACAGGGGCCCTTTTGTATGAGCAGTTCTTC.

The chain joins TRBV11-2 to TRBJ2-5, with a weak D call TRBD1 (6 bases). The ends were cut back, 3 bases at V and 3 bases at J, with 8 bases in the middle. The CDR3 is 13 amino acids. Germline assignment: CDR1 SGHAT and CDR2 FQNNGV. This CDR3 is CASSFWTEETQYF. The DNA for the CDR3 is TGTGCCAGCAGCTTTTGGACAGAAGAGACCCAGTACTTC.

The J gene is TRBJ2-2, the V gene TRBV10-1; 8 nucleotides line up with TRBD2. The CDR3 totals 17 residues. Germline V CDR1 and CDR2: WNHNN, SYGVQD (reference sequence). V shed 2 bases and J 1 base; nucleotides not matched to a gene: 6. The CDR3 sequence is CASSEVLTSGNTGELFF. The CDR3 DNA is TGCGCCAGCAGTGAGGTGCTAACTAGCGGGAACACCGGGGAGCTGTTTTTT.

This chain joins TRBV15 and TRBJ2-5; a possible D gene is TRBD1 (5 bases). This CDR3 has 14 residues. Germline-derived CDR1 and CDR2 are LNHNV and YYDKDF (reference sequence). Deletions cut 1 base from V and 3 bases from J, with 9 bases between. The CDR3 here is CATSRGQGKETQYF. The CDR3 region has the DNA TGTGCCACCAGCAGAGGGCAGGGAAAAGAGACCCAGTACTTC.

The chain employs TRBV5-5 and TRBJ2-7; D is perhaps TRBD1 (5 bases). V was shortened by 0 bases and J by 0 bases, with 10 bases between the two germline ends. There are 15 residues in the CDR3. Germline V gene data show CDR1 as SGHKS and CDR2 as YYEKEE (reference sequence). The CDR3 region has the DNA TGTGCCAGCAGCTTGGGTTGGGGCCCCTCCTACGAGCAGTACTTC. As protein: CASSLGWGPSYEQYF.

This chain connects TRBV13 to TRBJ2-3; the D gene is possibly TRBD1 (5 bases). V was clipped by 0 bases and J by 0 bases, with 13 bases between them. In germline, CDR1 is PRHDT, CDR2 FYEKMQ (reference sequence). The CDR3 loop spans 17 amino acids. The CDR3 here is CASSLGPGQRSTDTQYF. CDR3 DNA: TGTGCCAGCAGCTTAGGTCCAGGACAACGTAGCACAGATACGCAGTATTTT.

The chain uses TRBV18 and TRBJ2-1; the D call may be TRBD1 or TRBD2 (6 bases each). Trimming removed 3 bases from V and 0 bases from J, with 15 bases in between. The CDR3 has 17 amino acids. Germline CDR1 reads KGHSH; CDR2 reads LQKENI. This chain's CDR3 is CASSPRGPLSSYNEQFF. The CDR3 DNA sequence: TGTGCCAGCTCACCCCGGGGGCCTTTGAGCTCCTACAATGAGCAGTTCTTC.

J is TRBJ2-1 and V is TRBV6-5; TRBD2 agrees at 8 bases. The CDR3 spans 16 residues. Germline trimming cut 1 base from V and 6 bases from J; bases unmatched to any gene: 8. Germline assignment: CDR1 MNHEY and CDR2 SVGAGI. In DNA form, the CDR3 reads TGTGCCAGCAGTTACTATTGGAGCGGGAGTAGCAATGAGCAGTTCTTC. It is translated as CASSYYWSGSSNEQFF.

The chain carries TRBV9 and TRBJ1-1, with unresolved D. This CDR3 region has 13 residues. The V end was cut by 4 bases, the J end by 7 bases, with 14 bases between. The germline gives CDR1 SGDLS, CDR2 YYNGEE. CDR3 bases: TGTGCCAGCAGCCCCCGGACGTGCAGTGAAGCTTTCTTT. Residues: CASSPRTCSEAFF.

The chain couples TRBV7-3 to TRBJ2-1; perhaps TRBD2 as D (5 bases). Germline V CDR1 and CDR2: SGHTA, FQGTGA. V lost 2 bases to trimming and J lost 10 bases, with 6 bases between them. The CDR3 covers 11 residues. The CDR3 region is CASSLGGEQFF. CDR3 DNA sequence: TGTGCCAGCAGCTTAGGCGGGGAGCAGTTCTTC.